These 26 T cell receptor beta chains were all obtained from the same sample, sequenced in a study of cytomegalovirus exposure and HLA in healthy donors. PCR was performed using 60 Vbeta and 13 Jbeta primers. The repertoire was sequenced with immunoSEQ multiplex PCR; TCRdb's copy has only in-frame clones and lacks some. The sample carries 65,000 to 85,000 clones, 72% recorded once. Material: PBMCs. The receptors originated from a man aged 55 to 70 in good health and CMV-seropositive.

This clone was counted once. The chain joins TRBV7-9 to TRBJ1-1; 7 positions match TRBD1. V gave up 7 bases and J gave up 4 bases; unmatched junction bases: 6. The germline CDR1 and CDR2 sequences are SEHNR and FQNEAQ (reference sequence). The CDR3 has 13 residues. The CDR3 loop is CASTPPGGTEAFF. The CDR3 DNA reads as TGTGCCAGCACCCCCCCAGGGGGCACTGAAGCTTTCTTT.

The chain joins TRBV5-1 to TRBJ1-5, with 10 nucleotides matching TRBD1. The length of the CDR3 is 17 residues. The J segment lost 1 base and the V segment lost 3 bases, leaving 7 bases of the junction unmatched. CDR1 is SGHRS and CDR2 is YFSETQ in the germline V gene. CDR3 DNA: TGCGCCAGCAGCTCCGGGACAGGGGAAGGGAGCAATCAGCCCCAGCATTTT. Its translation: CASSSGTGEGSNQPQHF.

This chain joins TRBV7-9 and TRBJ2-7; D might be TRBD1 (6 bases). With 3 bases removed from V and 2 bases from J, the gap between germline ends came to 11 bases. Germline V CDR1 and CDR2: SEHNR, FQNEAQ (reference sequence). The CDR3 length is 14 residues. CDR3 in DNA: TGTGCCAGCAGCTTCTCCACAGGGACCTACGAGCAGTACTTC. It specifies CASSFSTGTYEQYF.

The gene calls are TRBV7-6 and TRBJ2-5; D remains unclear. V was pared by 3 bases and J by 5 bases, with 7 bases between. Germline V lookup: CDR1 SGHVS, CDR2 FNYEAQ. This CDR3 is 12 amino acids long. CDR3 in amino acids: CASSLSRETQYF. DNA for the CDR3: TGTGCCAGCAGCTTGTCCCGGGAGACCCAGTACTTC.

The chain recombines TRBV28 with TRBJ2-1; 7 nucleotides line up with TRBD2. The CDR3 length is 15 residues. J gave up 0 bases and V 5 bases, and 4 bases lay outside the gene matches. Germline V lookup: CDR1 MDHEN, CDR2 SYDVKM. The CDR3 DNA reads TGTGCCAGCAGTAAAGGCGGGAGCTCCTACAATGAGCAGTTCTTC. It yields the protein CASSKGGSSYNEQFF.

The chain has TRBV6-5 and TRBJ2-7; 10 bases agree with TRBD1. The CDR3 runs 15 residues. Germline values: CDR1 MNHEY, CDR2 SVGAGI. With 4 bases clipped from V and 2 bases from J, the junction kept 5 bases outside the gene matches. CDR3: CASSFDRGQAYEQYF. As DNA, the CDR3 is TGTGCCAGCAGTTTCGACAGGGGGCAAGCCTACGAGCAGTACTTC.

Details on this clone: A read error may produce the germline difference seen at one junction end. The chain joins TRBV7-9 to TRBJ2-5; possible D gene TRBD2, 6 bases. CDR1 and CDR2 (germline): SEHNR, FQNEAQ (reference sequence). The CDR3 length is 13 residues. CDR3 protein: CASTLGGQETRYF. Written as DNA, the CDR3 is TGTGCCAGCACATTGGGGGGTCAGGAGACCCGGTACTTC. The full variable domain, completed using reference TRBV7-9 and TRBJ2-5, is DTGVSQNPRHKITKRGQNVTFRCDPISEHNRLYWYRQTLGQGPEFLTYFQNEAQLEKSRLLSDRFSAERPKGSFSTLEIQRTEQGDSAMYLCASTLGGQETRYFGPGTRLLVL.

This clone has only a few counts. The chain couples TRBV7-3 to TRBJ2-1; 12 nucleotides agree with TRBD2. With V trimmed by 2 bases and J by 7 bases, 3 bases remained unmatched. The germline CDR1 and CDR2 sequences are SGHTA and FQGTGA. This CDR3 contains 15 residues. The CDR3 here is CASSLGLAGRNEQFF. In DNA form, the CDR3 reads TGTGCCAGCAGCTTAGGACTAGCGGGACGGAATGAGCAGTTCTTC.

CDR3 in amino acids: CASSRGAGRGNEQFF. In nucleotides, the CDR3 is TGCGCCAGCAGCCGTGGCGCAGGGCGGGGCAATGAGCAGTTCTTC. The chain recombines TRBV4-1 with TRBJ2-1; D may be TRBD2 (6 bases). Germline V gene lookup returns CDR1 MGHRA and CDR2 YSYEKL. V lost 4 bases and J lost 6, with 16 bases in between. The CDR3 is 15 amino acids.

V and J are TRBV28 and TRBJ2-3, with 11 bases fitting TRBD2. Per the germline V gene, CDR1 is MDHEN and CDR2 is SYDVKM. The V segment lost 5 bases and the J segment 2 bases; nucleotides outside the gene matches: 6. The CDR3 sequence is 16 residues long. CDR3 in amino acids: CASSIPTSGTTDTQYF. The CDR3 DNA sequence: TGTGCCAGCAGTATTCCGACTAGCGGGACCACAGATACGCAGTATTTT.

The chain has TRBV6-1 and TRBJ1-2; D is unresolved. V dropped 4 bases and J dropped 0 bases, with 3 bases sitting between them. The length of the CDR3 is 12 residues. Looked up from germline, CDR1 is MNHNS and CDR2 is SASEGT. This CDR3 reads CASSATNYGYTF. The CDR3, as DNA: TGTGCCAGCAGTGCAACTAACTATGGCTACACCTTC.

The gene calls are TRBV12-5 and TRBJ1-5; the D is unclear. V lost 3 bases, J lost 0 bases, and 3 bases lay in between. CDR3 length: 13 residues. Germline loops: CDR1 LGHNT, CDR2 FRNRAP. The CDR3 DNA reads TGTGCTAGTGGTTTTAGTAGCAATCAGCCCCAGCATTTT. Encoded protein: CASGFSSNQPQHF.

This clone was seen just once. The chain couples TRBV30 to TRBJ2-7, with D possibly TRBD1 on 5 matching bases. V was pared by 3 bases and J by 2 bases, with 11 bases between. Germline CDR1 GTSNPN, CDR2 SVGIG (reference sequence). This CDR3 is 13 amino acids long. CDR3 residues: CAWRGAAAYEQYF. CDR3 in DNA: TGTGCCTGGAGAGGGGCAGCCGCCTACGAGCAGTACTTC.

This chain joins TRBV5-4 and TRBJ1-2; D possibly corresponds to TRBD1 (6 bases). The CDR3 loop spans 17 amino acids. Germline loops: CDR1 SGHNT, CDR2 YYREEE (reference sequence). The V and J ends lost 4 bases and 5 bases respectively, with 24 bases between them. The CDR3 is CASSNGGGGGDVYGYTF. CDR3 coding DNA: TGTGCCAGCAGCAACGGGGGGGGAGGGGGGGACGTTTATGGCTACACCTTC.

This chain joins TRBV19 and TRBJ1-1, with TRBD1 identical over 7 bases. The CDR3 is 19 residues long. CDR1 and CDR2 from the germline V gene are LNHDA and SQIVND (reference sequence). V lost 3 bases and J lost 2; bases outside the gene matches: 18. The CDR3 region is CASSIRQGRRLTENTEAFF. Here the CDR3 DNA reads TGTGCCAGTAGTATCCGACAGGGTCGGCGGTTGACCGAAAACACTGAAGCTTTCTTT.

The sample holds a few counts of this clone. The genes are TRBV30 and TRBJ1-1; a weak D match, TRBD1 (5 bases). This CDR3 is built from 13 residues. Germline V CDR1 and CDR2: GTSNPN, SVGIG (reference sequence). Trimming shortened V by 3 bases and J by 1 base, and 9 bases separated the two germline ends. CDR3 in amino acids: CAWSLGGNTEAFF. The CDR3 nucleotides are TGTGCCTGGAGCTTGGGGGGGAACACTGAAGCTTTCTTT.

In this sample, this clone turned up once. The CDR3 nucleotides read TGTGCCAGCACCGACGGGGGATGGACTGAAGCTTTCTTT. Residues: CASTDGGWTEAFF. J is TRBJ1-1 and V is TRBV28; a weak D match, TRBD1 (5 bases). The CDR3 length is 13 residues. CDR1 is MDHEN and CDR2 is SYDVKM in the germline V gene. V was shortened by 7 bases and J by 5 bases, with 14 bases between the two germline ends.

The V gene is TRBV9, the J gene TRBJ1-2; no firm D call. V was shortened by 1 base and J by 3 bases, with 7 bases between the two germline ends. The CDR3 consists of 13 residues. Germline V CDR1 and CDR2: SGDLS, YYNGEE. The CDR3 is CASSVREDYGYTF. In DNA, the CDR3 is TGTGCCAGCAGCGTAAGGGAGGACTATGGCTACACCTTC.

The chain is built from TRBV29-1 and TRBJ2-3; D call uncertain. From germline, CDR1 is SQVTM and CDR2 ANQGSEA. The CDR3 runs to 13 residues. Trimming took 1 base from V and 1 from J, leaving 6 bases between them. Here the CDR3 reads CSVEGHRTDTQYF. The CDR3 DNA sequence: TGCAGCGTTGAAGGACATCGCACAGATACGCAGTATTTT.

The chain carries TRBV19 and TRBJ1-5; 12 nucleotides agree with TRBD1. J was trimmed by 7 bases and V by 2 bases; bases with no gene match: 12. Germline assignment: CDR1 LNHDA and CDR2 SQIVND (reference sequence). The CDR3 is 18 amino acids. This CDR3 is CASSIRLMGQGAGQPQHF. The DNA for the CDR3 is TGTGCCAGTAGTATAAGGTTGATGGGACAGGGGGCTGGGCAGCCCCAGCATTTT. Together with reference TRBV19 and TRBJ1-5, the CDR3 gives the full variable domain: DGGITQSPKYLFRKEGQNVTLSCEQNLNHDAMYWYRQDPGQGLRLIYYSQIVNDFQKGDIAEGYSVSREKKESFPLTVTSAQKNPTAFYLCASSIRLMGQGAGQPQHFGDGTRLSIL.

In DNA form, the CDR3 reads TGTGCCAGTAGTATTACACCCTACAATGAGCAGTTCTTC. It specifies CASSITPYNEQFF. The chain has TRBV19 and TRBJ2-1; D not resolved. The V gene's germline CDR1 is LNHDA and CDR2 SQIVND (reference sequence). The CDR3 is 13 amino acids. V dropped 3 bases and J dropped 2 bases, with 5 bases sitting between them. The whole variable domain, filled in from reference TRBV19 and TRBJ2-1, reads DGGITQSPKYLFRKEGQNVTLSCEQNLNHDAMYWYRQDPGQGLRLIYYSQIVNDFQKGDIAEGYSVSREKKESFPLTVTSAQKNPTAFYLCASSITPYNEQFFGPGTRLTVL.

This clone was counted a few times. The V call is TRBV6-1, the J call TRBJ2-5; the match to TRBD2 covers 9 bases. Trimming at V came to 6 bases and at J to 3 bases, leaving 8 bases not matched to a gene. This CDR3 has 15 amino acids. CDR1 is MNHNS, CDR2 SASEGT, per germline. CDR3 in DNA: TGTGCCAGCAGGGCCGAGGAGCGGGGGGAAGAGACCCAGTACTTC. Its translation: CASRAEERGEETQYF.

This chain joins TRBV25-1 and TRBJ2-1, with D perhaps TRBD1 (6 bases). This CDR3 has 15 amino acids. CDR1 is MGHDK, CDR2 SYGVNS, per germline. Trimming shortened V by 2 bases and J by 8 bases, and 16 bases separated the two germline ends. The CDR3 spells CASSEPAGAGDEQFF. CDR3 DNA sequence: TGTGCCAGCAGTGAACCCGCAGGGGCGGGCGATGAGCAGTTCTTC.

The rearrangement joins TRBV7-9 to TRBJ1-1; D call uncertain. CDR3 length: 11 residues. Trimming stripped 1 base from V and 11 bases from J, with 8 bases between. Germline V gene data show CDR1 as SEHNR and CDR2 as FQNEAQ (reference sequence). CDR3 nucleotide sequence: TGTGCCAGCAGCTTAGTCATTGAGGCTTTCTTT. The encoded protein is CASSLVIEAFF.

The chain combines TRBV19 with TRBJ2-5; D call uncertain. Trimming removed 5 bases at V and 5 bases at J, with 15 bases between. Germline lookup yields CDR1 LNHDA and CDR2 SQIVND (reference sequence). The CDR3 loop spans 14 amino acids. CDR3 in amino acids: CASSRQALWETQYF. The CDR3 DNA reads as TGTGCCAGTAGTCGGCAGGCCCTTTGGGAGACCCAGTACTTC.

This chain uses TRBV23-1 with TRBJ2-2; TRBD1 matches at 7 bases. TRBV23-1 carries the ORF label, with uncertain function. The CDR3 runs 12 residues. V was clipped by 10 bases and J by 6 bases; unmatched bases: 5. CDR3 bases: TGCGCCAATCACAGGGGTGCCGGGGAGCTGTTTTTT. Translated, it gives CANHRGAGELFF.